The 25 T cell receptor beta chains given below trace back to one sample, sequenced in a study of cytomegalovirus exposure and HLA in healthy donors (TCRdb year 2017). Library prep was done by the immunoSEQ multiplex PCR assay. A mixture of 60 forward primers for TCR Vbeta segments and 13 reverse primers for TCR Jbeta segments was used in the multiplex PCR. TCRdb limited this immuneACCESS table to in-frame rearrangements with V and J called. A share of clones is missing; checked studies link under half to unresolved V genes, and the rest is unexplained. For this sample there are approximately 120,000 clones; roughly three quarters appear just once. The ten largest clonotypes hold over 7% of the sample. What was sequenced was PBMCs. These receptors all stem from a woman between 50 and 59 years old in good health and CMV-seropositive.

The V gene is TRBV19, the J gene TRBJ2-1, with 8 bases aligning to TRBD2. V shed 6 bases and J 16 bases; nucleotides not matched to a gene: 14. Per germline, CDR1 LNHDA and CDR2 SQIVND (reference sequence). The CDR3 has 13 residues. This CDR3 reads CASRPGAGLDEFF. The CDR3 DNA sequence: TGTGCCAGTAGGCCCGGGGCGGGACTAGACGAATTCTTC.

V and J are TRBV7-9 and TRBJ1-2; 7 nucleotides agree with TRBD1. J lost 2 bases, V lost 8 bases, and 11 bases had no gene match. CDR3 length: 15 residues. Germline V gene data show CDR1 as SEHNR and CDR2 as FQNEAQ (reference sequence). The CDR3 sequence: CASLSWDRANYGYTF. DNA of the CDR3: TGTGCCAGCTTGAGCTGGGACAGAGCGAACTATGGCTACACCTTC.

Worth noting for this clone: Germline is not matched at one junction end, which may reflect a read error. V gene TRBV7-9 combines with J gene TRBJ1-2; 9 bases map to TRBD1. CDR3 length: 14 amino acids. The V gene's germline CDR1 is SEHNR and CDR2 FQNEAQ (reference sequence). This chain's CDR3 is CSSSIPGQGFGYTF. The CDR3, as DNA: TGTTCCAGCAGCATACCGGGACAGGGATTTGGCTACACCTTC.

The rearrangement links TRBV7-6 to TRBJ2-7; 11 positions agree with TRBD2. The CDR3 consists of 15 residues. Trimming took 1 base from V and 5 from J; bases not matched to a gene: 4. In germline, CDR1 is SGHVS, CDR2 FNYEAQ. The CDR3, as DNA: TGTGCCAGCAGCTTAGTAGCGGGGGGGCCAGACGAGCAGTACTTC. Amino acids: CASSLVAGGPDEQYF.

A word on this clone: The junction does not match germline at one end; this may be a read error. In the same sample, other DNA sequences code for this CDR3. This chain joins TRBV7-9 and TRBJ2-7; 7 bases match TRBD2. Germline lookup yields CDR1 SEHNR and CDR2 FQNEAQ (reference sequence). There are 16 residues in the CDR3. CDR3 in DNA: TGCGCCAGCAGCTTAGGGTACGGCGGGAGCAACTACGAGCAGTACTTC. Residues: CASSLGYGGSNYEQYF. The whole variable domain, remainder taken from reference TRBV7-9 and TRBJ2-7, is DTGVSQNPRHKITKRGQNVTFRCDPISEHNRLYWYRQTLGQGPEFLTYFQNEAQLEKSRLLSDRFSAERPKGSFSTLEIQRTEQGDSAMYLCASSLGYGGSNYEQYFGPGTRLTVT.

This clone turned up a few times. The CDR3 DNA reads TGTGCCAGCAGTTTCTTGGGAGCCTACACTGAAGCTTTCTTT. Its translation: CASSFLGAYTEAFF. V and J are TRBV27 and TRBJ1-1; D uncertain. CDR3 length equals 14 residues. The V gene lost 3 bases and the J gene lost 3 bases, with 11 bases spanning the gap. Looked up from germline, CDR1 is MNHEY and CDR2 is SMNVEV (reference sequence).

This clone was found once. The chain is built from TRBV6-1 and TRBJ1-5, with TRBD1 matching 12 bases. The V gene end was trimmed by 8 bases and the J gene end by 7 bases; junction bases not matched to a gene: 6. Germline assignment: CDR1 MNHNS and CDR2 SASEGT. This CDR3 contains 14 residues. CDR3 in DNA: TGTGCCAGCTGGGACAGGGGGCAAGAGCAGCCCCAGCATTTT. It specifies CASWDRGQEQPQHF.

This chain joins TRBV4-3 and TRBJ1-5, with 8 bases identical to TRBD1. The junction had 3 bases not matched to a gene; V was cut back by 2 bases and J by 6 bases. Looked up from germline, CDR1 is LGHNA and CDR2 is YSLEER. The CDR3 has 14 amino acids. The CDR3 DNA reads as TGCGCCAGCAGCCAAACACAGGGGGTTCAGCCCCAGCATTTT. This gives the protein CASSQTQGVQPQHF.

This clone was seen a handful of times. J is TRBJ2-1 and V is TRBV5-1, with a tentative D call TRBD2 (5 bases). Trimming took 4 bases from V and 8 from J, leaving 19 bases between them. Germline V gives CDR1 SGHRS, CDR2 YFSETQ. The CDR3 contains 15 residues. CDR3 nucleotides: TGCGCCAGCAGCCCCCCAAGAGGACTCGGGGATGAGCAGTTCTTC. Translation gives CASSPPRGLGDEQFF.

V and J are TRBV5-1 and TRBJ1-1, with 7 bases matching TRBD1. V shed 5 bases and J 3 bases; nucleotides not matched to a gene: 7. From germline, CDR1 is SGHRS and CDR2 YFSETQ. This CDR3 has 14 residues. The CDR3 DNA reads TGCGCCAGCAGGAAAAACAGGGGCGACACTGAAGCTTTCTTT. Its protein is CASRKNRGDTEAFF.

The CDR3 DNA reads TGTGCCAGCAGCCCCGCCTACGAGCAGTACTTC. This encodes CASSPAYEQYF. The gene calls are TRBV7-9 and TRBJ2-7; D is unclear. Germline assignment: CDR1 SEHNR and CDR2 FQNEAQ (reference sequence). This CDR3 is 11 amino acids long. Trimming took off 5 bases at V and 2 bases at J, with 4 bases between the two ends.

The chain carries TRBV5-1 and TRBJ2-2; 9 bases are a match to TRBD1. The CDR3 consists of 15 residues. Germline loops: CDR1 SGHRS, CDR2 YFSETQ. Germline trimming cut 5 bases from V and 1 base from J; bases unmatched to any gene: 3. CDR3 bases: TGCGCCAGCAGTCGGGACAGGGAGAACACCGGGGAGCTGTTTTTT. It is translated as CASSRDRENTGELFF.

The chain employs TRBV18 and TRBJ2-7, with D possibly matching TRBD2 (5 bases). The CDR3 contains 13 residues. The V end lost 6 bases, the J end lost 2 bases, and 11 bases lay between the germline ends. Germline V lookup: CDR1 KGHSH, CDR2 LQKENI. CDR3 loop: CASSQDGTYEQYF. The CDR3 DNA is TGTGCCAGCTCTCAGGACGGGACCTACGAGCAGTACTTC.

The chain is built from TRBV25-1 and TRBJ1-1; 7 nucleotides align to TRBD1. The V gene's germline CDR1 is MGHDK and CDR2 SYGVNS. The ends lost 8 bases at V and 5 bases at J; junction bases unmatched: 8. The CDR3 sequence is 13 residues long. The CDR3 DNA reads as TGTGCCAGCGCCAGGGCAGGGGGAACTGAAGCTTTCTTT. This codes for CASARAGGTEAFF.

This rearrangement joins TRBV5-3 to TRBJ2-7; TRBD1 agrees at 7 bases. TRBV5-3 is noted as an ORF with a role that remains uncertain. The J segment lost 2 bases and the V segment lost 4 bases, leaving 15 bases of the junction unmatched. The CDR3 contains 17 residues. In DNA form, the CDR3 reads TGTGCCAGAAGCCACAACAGGGGAGCTAGTCCGACCTACGAGCAGTACTTC. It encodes CARSHNRGASPTYEQYF.

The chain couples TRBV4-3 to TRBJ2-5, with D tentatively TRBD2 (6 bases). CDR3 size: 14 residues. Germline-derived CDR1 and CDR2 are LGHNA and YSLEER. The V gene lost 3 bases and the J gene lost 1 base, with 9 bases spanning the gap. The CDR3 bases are TGCGCCAGCAGCCAGGGACTTCTCCAAGAGACCCAGTACTTC. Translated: CASSQGLLQETQYF.

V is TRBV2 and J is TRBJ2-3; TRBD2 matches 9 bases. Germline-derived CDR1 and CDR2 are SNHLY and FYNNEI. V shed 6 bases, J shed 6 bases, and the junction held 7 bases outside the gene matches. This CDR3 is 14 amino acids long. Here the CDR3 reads CASRLSGGRDTQYF. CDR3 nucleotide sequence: TGTGCCAGCAGACTTAGCGGGGGTCGGGATACGCAGTATTTT.

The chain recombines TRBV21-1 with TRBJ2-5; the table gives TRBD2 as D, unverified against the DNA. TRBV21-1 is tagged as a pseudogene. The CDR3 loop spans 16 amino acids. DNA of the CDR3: TGTGCCAGCAGCATCCCGGGGGATCTTTTGCGGGAGACCCAGTACTTC. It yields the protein CASSIPGDLLRETQYF.

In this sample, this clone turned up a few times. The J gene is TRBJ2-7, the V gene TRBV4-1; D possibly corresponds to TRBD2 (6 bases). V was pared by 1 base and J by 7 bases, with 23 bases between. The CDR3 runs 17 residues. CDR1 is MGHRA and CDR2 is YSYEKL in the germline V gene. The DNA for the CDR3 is TGCGCCAGCAGCCAAGGCCTGGCTAGCGTACAGGTGGGAGAGCAGTACTTC. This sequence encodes CASSQGLASVQVGEQYF.

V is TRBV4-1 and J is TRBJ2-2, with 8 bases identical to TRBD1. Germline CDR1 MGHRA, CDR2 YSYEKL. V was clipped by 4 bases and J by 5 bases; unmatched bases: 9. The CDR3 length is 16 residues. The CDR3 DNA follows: TGCGCCAGCAGCCTTTCCCCGGGACAGGAAACCGGGGAGCTGTTTTTT. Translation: CASSLSPGQETGELFF.

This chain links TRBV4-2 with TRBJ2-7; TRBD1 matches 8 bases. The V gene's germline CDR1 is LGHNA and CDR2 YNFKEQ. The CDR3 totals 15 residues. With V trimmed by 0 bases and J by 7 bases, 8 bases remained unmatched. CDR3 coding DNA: TGTGCCAGCAGCCAAGAGGACAGGGCGCACTATGAGCAGTACTTC. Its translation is CASSQEDRAHYEQYF.

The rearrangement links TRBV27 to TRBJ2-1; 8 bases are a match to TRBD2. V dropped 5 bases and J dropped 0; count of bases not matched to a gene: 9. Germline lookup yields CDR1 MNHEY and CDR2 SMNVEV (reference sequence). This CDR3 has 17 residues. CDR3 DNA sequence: TGTGCCAGCAGTACGCTCGGGCGGGGGGCCTCCTACAATGAGCAGTTCTTC. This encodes CASSTLGRGASYNEQFF.

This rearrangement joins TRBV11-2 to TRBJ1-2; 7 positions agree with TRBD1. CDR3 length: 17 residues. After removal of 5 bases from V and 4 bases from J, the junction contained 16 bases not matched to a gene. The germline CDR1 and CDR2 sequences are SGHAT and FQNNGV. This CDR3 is CASSRQGQGVSFYGYTF. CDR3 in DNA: TGTGCCAGCAGCCGGCAGGGGCAGGGGGTCAGTTTCTATGGCTACACCTTC.

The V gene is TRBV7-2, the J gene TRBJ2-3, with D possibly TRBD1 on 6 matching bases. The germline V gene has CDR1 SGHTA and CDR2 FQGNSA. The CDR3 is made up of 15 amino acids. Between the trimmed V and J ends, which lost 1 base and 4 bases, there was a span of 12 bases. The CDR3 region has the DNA TGTGCCAGCAGCTTAGGGGGGCTTGTTGCAGATACGCAGTATTTT. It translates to CASSLGGLVADTQYF.

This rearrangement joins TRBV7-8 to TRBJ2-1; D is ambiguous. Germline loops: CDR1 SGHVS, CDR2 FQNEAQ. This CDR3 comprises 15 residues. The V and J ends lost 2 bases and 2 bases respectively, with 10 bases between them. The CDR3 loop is CASSLRQSAYNEQFF. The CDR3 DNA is TGTGCCAGCAGCTTAAGGCAGAGCGCCTACAATGAGCAGTTCTTC. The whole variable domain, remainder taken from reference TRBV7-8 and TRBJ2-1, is GAGVSQSPRYKVAKRGQDVALRCDPISGHVSLFWYQQALGQGPEFLTYFQNEAQLDKSGLPSDRFFAERPEGSVSTLKIQRTQQEDSAVYLCASSLRQSAYNEQFFGPGTRLTVL.